Described below is a single T cell receptor beta chain sequence and its context. The germline CDR1 and CDR2 sequences are SGHAT and FQNNGV. The germline V and J ends were trimmed by 8 bases and 9 bases, with 23 bases remaining between them. This CDR3 contains 15 residues. This entry belongs to a study of blood T cell repertoires in COVID-19. Study information: Whether acute or convalescent, the COVID-19 samples came from the United States, Italy and Spain. From T cells, B-cell-depleted T cells, or PBMCs came the material, which was cDNA or gDNA.

In the authors' methods: Amplification with reference gene primers provided the estimates of nucleated cell counts. Assay: immunoSEQ multiplex PCR; the TCRdb copy retains only in-frame clones and omits some. That table is the source of V, J and clone size, and D and trimming were worked out from the DNA. The sample shows about 150,000 clones, just under 85% of them seen only once. This TCR derives from a woman in her sixties or seventies with acute or convalescent COVID-19. V gene TRBV11-2 combines with J gene TRBJ2-1, with D possibly matching TRBD2 (5 bases). Material: peripheral blood. The CDR3 DNA reads as TGTGCCAGCCTGGCGGGTGGGCTTAGGTTGAGTGAGCAGTTCTTC. As protein: CASLAGGLRLSEQFF.